The 15 T cell receptor beta chains presented below share a single source sample, sequenced in a study of T cell responses to AZD1222 COVID-19 vaccine (TCRdb year 2021). Interpreted using the paper, the time point label stands for: baseline before first vaccination. Libraries were prepared through the immunoSEQ multiplex PCR assay. The immuneACCESS repertoire file appears here via TCRdb, limited to in-frame rearrangements. These files lack a portion of the clones; in checked studies, under half of the deficit traces to unresolved V genes, and the cause of the others is not known. In all, the sample holds about 130,000 clones, and approximately 83% of those were seen once. The ten largest clones capture about 8% of the sample. The sequenced sample was peripheral blood, obtained on day 0 of AZD1222 vaccination. Source of these receptors: an adult in good health.

The chain is built from TRBV6-7 and TRBJ2-7, with 8 bases that match TRBD1. TRBV6-7 carries the ORF label, with uncertain function. There are 14 residues in the CDR3. V shed 6 bases, J shed 3 bases, and the junction held 7 bases outside the gene matches. CDR3 region: CASSPGTGLYEQYF. The CDR3 DNA follows: TGTGCCAGCAGCCCTGGGACAGGCCTCTACGAGCAGTACTTC.

V usage is TRBV7-9 and J usage is TRBJ1-1; TRBD1 aligns across 7 bases. The CDR3 extends over 15 amino acids. The junction had 4 bases not matched to a gene; V was cut back by 0 bases and J by 3 bases. Looked up from germline, CDR1 is SEHNR and CDR2 is FQNEAQ (reference sequence). The DNA of the CDR3 is TGTGCCAGCAGCTTAGCGACAGGGTGGGACACTGAAGCTTTCTTT. It encodes CASSLATGWDTEAFF. The entire variable domain, with the rest obtained from reference TRBV7-9 and TRBJ1-1, is as follows: DTGVSQNPRHKITKRGQNVTFRCDPISEHNRLYWYRQTLGQGPEFLTYFQNEAQLEKSRLLSDRFSAERPKGSFSTLEIQRTEQGDSAMYLCASSLATGWDTEAFFGQGTRLTVV.

Turning to this clone: The junction departs from the called germline gene at one end, perhaps through a read error. The chain recombines TRBV30 with TRBJ2-7; unclear D gene. Per the germline V gene, CDR1 is GTSNPN and CDR2 is SVGIG (reference sequence). The CDR3 has 12 residues. CDR3 nucleotide sequence: TGTGCCTGGAGTGAAACCCCCAGTACCTTCCACTTC. It is translated as CAWSETPSTFHF.

Turning to this clone: A junction boundary mismatches the germline segment, possibly from a read error. The chain couples TRBV4-2 to TRBJ2-2, with 7 nucleotides matching TRBD2. The germline CDR1 and CDR2 sequences are LGHNA and YNFKEQ. This CDR3 is 19 amino acids long. This CDR3 is CASSQALSAGAGNAGELFF. DNA of the CDR3: TGTGCCAGCAGCCAAGCCCTGTCGGCGGGAGCCGGGAACGCCGGGGAGCTGTTTTTT.

V gene TRBV4-1 combines with J gene TRBJ1-2, with TRBD1 matching 8 bases. Germline V gene sequence: CDR1 MGHRA, CDR2 YSYEKL. The length of the CDR3 is 14 residues. After removal of 1 base from V and 4 bases from J, the junction contained 2 bases not matched to a gene. The CDR3 nucleotides read TGCGCCAGCAGCCAAGGGACAGGGATCTATGGCTACACCTTC. Translated, it gives CASSQGTGIYGYTF.

The DNA for the CDR3 is TGTGCCAGCAGCCAAGATCGAGGACAGGTCTTAAGCTACGAGCAGTACTTC. As protein: CASSQDRGQVLSYEQYF. This chain joins TRBV3-1 (or the pseudogene TRBV3-2) and TRBJ2-7; 7 nucleotides agree with TRBD1. Trimming removed 0 bases from V and 3 bases from J; junction bases left unmatched: 11. This CDR3 contains 17 residues. Germline V gene lookup returns CDR1 LGHDT and CDR2 YNNKEL (reference sequence).

The rearrangement uses TRBV18 and TRBJ2-7; 11 positions agree with TRBD1. The CDR3 sequence is 15 residues long. Germline values: CDR1 KGHSH, CDR2 LQKENI. V was clipped by 4 bases and J by 6 bases; unmatched bases: 8. CDR3 loop: CASSLLGQGAGEQYF. The CDR3 coding sequence is TGTGCCAGCTCACTCCTAGGACAGGGGGCAGGCGAGCAGTACTTC.

The CDR3 DNA is TGTGCCAGCGCGGGACTTAGCACAGATACGCAGTATTTT. Translation: CASAGLSTDTQYF. This chain links TRBV6-6 with TRBJ2-3; the D gene is possibly TRBD2 (6 bases). The V gene lost 8 bases and the J gene lost 0 bases, with 9 bases spanning the gap. The CDR3 extends over 13 amino acids. Germline assignment: CDR1 MNHNY and CDR2 SVGAGI (reference sequence).

To note about this clone: In the same sample, other DNA sequences code for this CDR3. The gene calls are TRBV5-1 and TRBJ2-5; a possible D gene is TRBD1 (5 bases). Between the trimmed V and J ends, which lost 0 bases and 2 bases, there was a span of 5 bases. CDR1 is SGHRS and CDR2 is YFSETQ in the germline V gene. The CDR3 consists of 13 residues. For the CDR3, the DNA is TGCGCCAGCAGCTTGGGACAGCAAGAGACCCAGTACTTC. This encodes CASSLGQQETQYF.

This chain connects TRBV7-9 to TRBJ2-1; no reliable D call. V was cut by 1 base and J by 3 bases, with 1 base left in between. The CDR3 has 12 amino acids. From germline, CDR1 is SEHNR and CDR2 FQNEAQ (reference sequence). The CDR3 bases are TGTGCCAGCAGCTTAGACTACAATGAGCAGTTCTTC. It encodes CASSLDYNEQFF.

This chain links TRBV2 with TRBJ1-1; weak D call: TRBD1 (6 bases). The CDR3 contains 15 residues. Germline CDR1 SNHLY, CDR2 FYNNEI. Trimming stripped 6 bases from V and 0 bases from J, with 14 bases between. CDR3 coding DNA: TGTGCCAGCAGCGCGCAGGGGTTTATGAACACTGAAGCTTTCTTT. Its protein is CASSAQGFMNTEAFF.

The chain links TRBV28 to TRBJ1-2; D not certain. The ends were cut back, 3 bases at V and 1 base at J, with 12 bases in the middle. In germline, CDR1 is MDHEN, CDR2 SYDVKM. This CDR3 contains 15 residues. The CDR3 nucleotides are TGTGCCAGCAGTTTGACACGAAGTTATAACTATGGCTACACCTTC. This translates into CASSLTRSYNYGYTF.

This clone was seen more than once but under ten times. The V call is TRBV28, the J call TRBJ2-2; 7 nucleotides match TRBD1. This CDR3 spans 13 amino acids. J lost 6 bases, V lost 4 bases, and 2 bases had no gene match. CDR1 and CDR2 from the germline V gene are MDHEN and SYDVKM. The CDR3 DNA is TGTGCCAGCAGTTGGGACAGTCCCGGGGAGCTGTTTTTT. It is translated as CASSWDSPGELFF.

This clone has just one count. This chain links TRBV27 with TRBJ1-2, with 10 bases identical to TRBD1. Germline CDR1 and CDR2: MNHEY and SMNVEV (reference sequence). The CDR3 is 12 amino acids. With 6 bases clipped from V and 9 bases from J, the junction kept 4 bases outside the gene matches. The CDR3 spells CASRMTGGSYTF. The CDR3 region has the DNA TGTGCCAGCAGAATGACAGGGGGCAGCTACACCTTC.

This chain joins TRBV3-1 (or the pseudogene TRBV3-2) and TRBJ2-7; D unresolved. Germline V gene lookup returns CDR1 LGHDT and CDR2 YNNKEL (reference sequence). The CDR3 has 11 amino acids. V shed 3 bases and J shed 7 bases, with 7 bases lying between them. The CDR3 spells CASSHVEEQYF. For the CDR3, the DNA is TGTGCCAGCAGCCACGTTGAGGAGCAGTACTTC.